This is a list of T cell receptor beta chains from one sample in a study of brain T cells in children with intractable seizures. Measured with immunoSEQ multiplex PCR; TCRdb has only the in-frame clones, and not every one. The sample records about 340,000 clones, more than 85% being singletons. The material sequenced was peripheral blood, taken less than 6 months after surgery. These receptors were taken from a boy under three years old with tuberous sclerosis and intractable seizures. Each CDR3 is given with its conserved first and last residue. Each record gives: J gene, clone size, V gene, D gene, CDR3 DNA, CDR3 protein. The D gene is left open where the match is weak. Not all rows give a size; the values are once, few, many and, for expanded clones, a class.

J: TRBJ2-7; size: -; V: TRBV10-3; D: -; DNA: TGTGCCACCTCCACCCCCTACGAGCAGTACTTC; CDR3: CATSTPYEQYF
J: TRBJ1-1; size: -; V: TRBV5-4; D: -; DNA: TGTGCCAGCAGCTTCGGAAGACCCACTGAAGCTTTCTTT; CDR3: CASSFGRPTEAFF
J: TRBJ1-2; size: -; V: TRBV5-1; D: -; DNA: TGCGCCAGCAGCTCACAACCGACAGGCGGGTTGTATGGCTACACCTTC; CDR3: CASSSQPTGGLYGYTF
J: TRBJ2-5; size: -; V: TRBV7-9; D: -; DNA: TGTGCCAGCAGCTTAGTGGGTCCGGCCGAGACCCAGTACTTC; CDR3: CASSLVGPAETQYF
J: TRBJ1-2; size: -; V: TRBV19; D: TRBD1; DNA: TGTGCCAGTCGACAGGGGAGGTATGGCTACACCTTC; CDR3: CASRQGRYGYTF
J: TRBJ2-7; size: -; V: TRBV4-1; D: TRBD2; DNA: TGCGCCAGCAGCCTCCGACTAGCGGGAGGGCCGGGGGAGCAGTACTTC; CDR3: CASSLRLAGGPGEQYF
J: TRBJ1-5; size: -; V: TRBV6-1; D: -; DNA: TGTGCCAGCAGTGAAGCGGAGGGGAAGCAACCCTATAGCAATCAGCCCCAGCATTTT; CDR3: CASSEAEGKQPYSNQPQHF
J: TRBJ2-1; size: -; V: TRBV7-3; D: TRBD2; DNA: TGTGCCAGCAGCTCCGGGACTAGCGCTTTTTACAATGAGCAGTTCTTC; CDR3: CASSSGTSAFYNEQFF
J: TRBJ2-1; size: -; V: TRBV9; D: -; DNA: TGTGCCAGCAGCGGAGGGACTTTTAGCTCCTACAATGAGCAGTTCTTC; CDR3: CASSGGTFSSYNEQFF
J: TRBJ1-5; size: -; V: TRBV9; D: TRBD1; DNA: TGTGCCAGCAGCGTTGGGACAGGGAATAGCAATCAGCCCCAGCATTTT; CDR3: CASSVGTGNSNQPQHF
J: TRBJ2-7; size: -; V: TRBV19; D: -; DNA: TGTGCCAGTAGTATAACCACGGCCTACGAGCAGTACTTC; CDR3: CASSITTAYEQYF
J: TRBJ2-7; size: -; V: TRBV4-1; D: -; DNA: TGCGCCAGCAGCCAAGCGCACCCCTACGAGCAGTACTTC; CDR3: CASSQAHPYEQYF
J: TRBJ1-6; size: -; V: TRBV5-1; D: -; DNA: TGCGCCAGCAGCTTGGAGGGGAACAATTCACCCCTCCACTTT; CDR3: CASSLEGNNSPLHF
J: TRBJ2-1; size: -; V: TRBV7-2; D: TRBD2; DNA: TGTGCCAGCAGCTTAGGTCGACTAGCGGCGTTGAATGAGCAGTTCTTC; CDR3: CASSLGRLAALNEQFF
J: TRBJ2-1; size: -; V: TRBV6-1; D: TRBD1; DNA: TGTGCCAGCAGTGAGACAGGGGGTTACAATGAGCAGTTCTTC; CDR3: CASSETGGYNEQFF
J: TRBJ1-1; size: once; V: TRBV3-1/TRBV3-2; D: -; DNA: TGTGCCAGCAGCTCTCTATACCAGGGGTGGACCACTGAAGCTTTCTTT; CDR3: CASSSLYQGWTTEAFF
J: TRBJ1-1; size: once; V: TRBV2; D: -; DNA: TGTGCCAGCAGTGATAGGACAGATACATTTGACACTGAAGCTTTCTTT; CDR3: CASSDRTDTFDTEAFF
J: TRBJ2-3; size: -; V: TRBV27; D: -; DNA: TGTGCCAGCAGTTTAGGGCCTCTAAGGGGCACAGATACGCAGTATTTT; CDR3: CASSLGPLRGTDTQYF
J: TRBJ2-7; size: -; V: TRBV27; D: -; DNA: TGTGCCAGCCACAGGGCACACGAGCAGTACTTC; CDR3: CASHRAHEQYF
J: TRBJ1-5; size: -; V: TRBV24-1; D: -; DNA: TGTGCCACCAGTGATTTAGGGGGCAATCAGCCCCAGCATTTT; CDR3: CATSDLGGNQPQHF
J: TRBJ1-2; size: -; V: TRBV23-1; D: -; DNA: TGCGCCAGCAGTCAATCCTTTAGTTGGGGAGTAGACTATGGCTACACCTTC; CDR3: CASSQSFSWGVDYGYTF
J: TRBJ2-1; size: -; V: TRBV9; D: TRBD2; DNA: TGTGCCAGCAGCCCCCTAGGGCGGGGGGACCGGGATGAGCAGTTCTTC; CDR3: CASSPLGRGDRDEQFF
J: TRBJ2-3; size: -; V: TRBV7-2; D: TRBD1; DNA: TGTGCCAGCAGCTTGGGACAGGGGATCCCAGATACGCAGTATTTT; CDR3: CASSLGQGIPDTQYF
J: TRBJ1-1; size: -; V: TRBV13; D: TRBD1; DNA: TGTGCCAGCAGCTTAGGGGACAGGGGCACTGAAGCTTTCTTT; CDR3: CASSLGDRGTEAFF
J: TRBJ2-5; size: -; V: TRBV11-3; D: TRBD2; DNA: TGTGCCAGCAGCTTATCGGGACTAGCCCGGGAGACCCAGTACTTC; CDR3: CASSLSGLARETQYF
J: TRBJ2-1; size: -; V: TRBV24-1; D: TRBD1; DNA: TGTGCCACCAGTGCGCCCACAGGGGCCTACAATGAGCAGTTCTTC; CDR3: CATSAPTGAYNEQFF
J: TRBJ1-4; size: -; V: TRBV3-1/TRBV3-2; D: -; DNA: TGTGCCAGCAGCCAAGAGGCCGCTAATGAAAAACTGTTTTTT; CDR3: CASSQEAANEKLFF
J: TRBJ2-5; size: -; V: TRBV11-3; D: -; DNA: TGTGCCAGCAGCTTTCGCGGGAACCAAGAGACCCAGTACTTC; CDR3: CASSFRGNQETQYF
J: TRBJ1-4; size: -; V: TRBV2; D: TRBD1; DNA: TGTGCCAGCAGTGAAGCCCAAAAAGGACAGGGGTTCGGGGAAAAACTGTTTTTT; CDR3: CASSEAQKGQGFGEKLFF